The next 13 T cell receptor beta chains were all read from a single sample in a study of shared clonotypes between healthy human individuals. Only in-frame clones appear in the TCRdb table, and some are missing; sequencing was by immunoSEQ multiplex PCR. The repertoire holds around 2.5 million clones, with under 95% as singletons. Input material: naive CD4+ T cells from PBMCs. Subset indicated: CD45RA+ positively selected. The source of these receptors is a man between 18 and 35 years old in good health. Some clones in this sample may be carry-over from other donors' samples.

V usage is TRBV28 and J usage is TRBJ1-2; D might be TRBD1 (6 bases). The CDR3 sequence is 16 residues long. The germline V gene has CDR1 MDHEN and CDR2 SYDVKM. Between the trimmed V and J ends, which lost 5 bases and 10 bases, there was a span of 26 bases. This CDR3 reads CASSPAGGSWLGHYTF. In DNA, the CDR3 is TGTGCCAGCAGTCCCGCCGGGGGCAGTTGGCTGGGACACTACACCTTC.

V and J are TRBV5-6 and TRBJ2-3; 7 bases are a match to TRBD1. Unmatched junction bases numbered 5, after V lost 4 bases and J lost 0 bases. The CDR3 totals 15 residues. Germline-derived CDR1 and CDR2 are SGHDT and YYEEEE. Here the CDR3 DNA reads TGTGCCAGCAGCCATAGACAGGGAAGCACAGATACGCAGTATTTT. Protein: CASSHRQGSTDTQYF.

The V and J genes are TRBV19 and TRBJ2-6; D uncertain. This CDR3 spans 15 amino acids. Trimming left V 5 bases short and J 2 bases short, with 10 bases between. Germline V gene sequence: CDR1 LNHDA, CDR2 SQIVND (reference sequence). CDR3: CASSAPFPGANVLTF. The CDR3 coding sequence is TGTGCCAGTAGTGCCCCCTTTCCTGGGGCCAACGTCCTGACTTTC.

The V gene is TRBV28, the J gene TRBJ2-1, with TRBD2 identical over 14 bases. CDR1 is MDHEN, CDR2 SYDVKM, per germline. CDR3 length equals 16 residues. V was clipped by 6 bases and J by 9 bases; unmatched bases: 10. DNA for the CDR3: TGTGCCAGCAGAAAAGTTGGGACTAGCGGGAGAAGTGAGCAGTTCTTC. This translates into CASRKVGTSGRSEQFF.

This clone occurred once. The V and J genes are TRBV2 and TRBJ2-5; D gene uncertain. The germline V gene encodes CDR1 SNHLY and CDR2 FYNNEI. V was shortened by 7 bases and J by 4 bases, with 16 bases between the two germline ends. The CDR3 covers 14 residues. For the CDR3, the DNA is TGTGCCAGCATCTTAGGTGGGGTAGCAGAGACCCAGTACTTC. This sequence encodes CASILGGVAETQYF.

The J gene is TRBJ2-5, the V gene TRBV4-1; TRBD2 aligns across 10 bases. The CDR3 consists of 14 residues. Trimming at V came to 5 bases and at J to 5 bases, leaving 5 bases not matched to a gene. Per germline, CDR1 MGHRA and CDR2 YSYEKL. CDR3 sequence reads: CASSAGLARETQYF. DNA of the CDR3: TGCGCCAGCAGCGCGGGACTAGCGCGCGAGACCCAGTACTTC.

V is TRBV7-2 and J is TRBJ2-5; weak D call: TRBD2 (5 bases). The ends were cut back, 2 bases at V and 3 bases at J, with 7 bases in the middle. This CDR3 contains 13 residues. Germline lookup yields CDR1 SGHTA and CDR2 FQGNSA. The CDR3, as DNA: TGTGCCAGCAGCTTAATGCGGGAAGAGACCCAGTACTTC. Its translation is CASSLMREETQYF.

The gene calls are TRBV15 and TRBJ2-3, with D perhaps matching TRBD2 (5 bases). Germline-derived CDR1 and CDR2 are LNHNV and YYDKDF (reference sequence). Trimming pared 8 bases from V and 5 bases from J, leaving 11 bases between. The CDR3 totals 12 residues. The CDR3 DNA sequence: TGTGCCACCGGGGTAGCGATAGATACGCAGTATTTT. This codes for CATGVAIDTQYF. Variable domain in full (rest from reference TRBV15 and TRBJ2-3): DAMVIQNPRYQVTQFGKPVTLSCSQTLNHNVMYWYQQKSSQAPKLLFHYYDKDFNNEADTPDNFQSRRPNTSFCFLDIRSPGLGDTAMYLCATGVAIDTQYFGPGTRLTVL.

J is TRBJ1-4 and V is TRBV18, with no clear D. The CDR3 consists of 15 residues. The V end lost 7 bases, the J end lost 2 bases, and 14 bases lay between the germline ends. Germline V gene sequence: CDR1 KGHSH, CDR2 LQKENI. In DNA form, the CDR3 reads TGTGCCAGCTTTATCGAGACGGATACTAATGAAAAACTGTTTTTT. Translating gives CASFIETDTNEKLFF.

This rearrangement joins TRBV19 to TRBJ1-1; D is unresolved. CDR3 length: 16 residues. Trimming pared 6 bases from V and 1 base from J, leaving 18 bases between. Germline CDR1 is LNHDA and CDR2 is SQIVND (reference sequence). The CDR3 DNA is TGTGCCAGTAGACCCGTCGTTAGGTCGCCGAACACTGAAGCTTTCTTT. It specifies CASRPVVRSPNTEAFF.

This CDR3 reads CASSGIPQETQYF. CDR3 sequence (DNA): TGTGCCAGCAGTGGTATCCCGCAAGAGACCCAGTACTTC. The chain is built from TRBV2 and TRBJ2-5; D is ambiguous. The CDR3 has 13 residues. Germline V gene lookup returns CDR1 SNHLY and CDR2 FYNNEI. Trimming took off 4 bases at V and 2 bases at J, with 8 bases between the two ends.

This clone was seen a single time. The chain employs TRBV2 and TRBJ1-2, with D unclear. Germline loops: CDR1 SNHLY, CDR2 FYNNEI. The length of the CDR3 is 13 residues. Trimming removed 4 bases at V and 4 bases at J, with 10 bases between. The CDR3 loop is CASSAVVGYGYTF. In DNA, the CDR3 is TGTGCCAGCAGTGCGGTAGTAGGCTATGGCTACACCTTC. The variable domain in full, with the rest retrieved from reference TRBV2 and TRBJ1-2, is EPEVTQTPSHQVTQMGQEVILRCVPISNHLYFYWYRQILGQKVEFLVSFYNNEISEKSEIFDDQFSVERPDGSNFTLKIRSTKLEDSAMYFCASSAVVGYGYTFGSGTRLTVV.

This clone came up once. This chain links TRBV28 with TRBJ2-7; a weak D match, TRBD1 (6 bases). Germline CDR1 MDHEN, CDR2 SYDVKM. V was trimmed by 3 bases and J by 0 bases, leaving 15 bases between them. CDR3 length: 16 amino acids. The CDR3 sequence: CASSFFIGQNSYEQYF. CDR3 DNA sequence: TGTGCCAGCAGTTTTTTTATAGGACAGAACTCCTACGAGCAGTACTTC.